Following are 28 T cell receptor beta chains from one sample sequenced in a study. Via MiXCR, TCRdb re-called the RT-PCR reads, giving one row per CDR3 protein. Seen here are hundreds of thousands of distinct CDR3 sequences, 11% to 15% observed once, and the top ten hold 3.6%. The sequenced material came from memory CD4+ T cells from blood. The source is a female donor in good health, serving as a healthy control.

The table lists this clonotype with many counts. This chain connects TRBV7-2 to TRBJ2-2; D ambiguous. The CDR3 covers 15 residues. Per the germline V gene, CDR1 is SGHTA and CDR2 is FQGNSA. V lost 5 bases, J lost 7 bases, and 17 bases lay in between. CDR3 sequence reads: CASSPQADIVGELFF. CDR3 nucleotide sequence: TGTGCCAGCAGCCCCCAAGCAGACATAGTCGGGGAGCTGTTTTTT.

The chain has TRBV14 and TRBJ2-4, with TRBD1 as a possible D gene (5 bases). The CDR3 loop spans 16 amino acids. V lost 1 base, J lost 6 bases, and 16 bases lay in between. Germline CDR1 and CDR2: SGHDN and FVKESK. CDR3 loop: CASSQGWLSDRNIQYF. CDR3 sequence (DNA): TGTGCCAGCAGCCAAGGATGGTTATCCGACAGAAACATTCAGTACTTC.

This clonotype has a count of ten or more. This sequence joins TRBV12-3 or TRBV12-4 and TRBJ2-6, with unresolved D. The CDR3 length is 13 residues. The V gene lost 6 bases and the J gene lost 4 bases, with 7 bases spanning the gap. CDR3 loop: CASRQRGANVLTF. The CDR3 DNA is TGTGCCAGCAGGCAGCGCGGGGCCAACGTCCTGACTTTC.

The V gene is TRBV20-1, the J gene TRBJ2-3; no clear D gene. CDR3 length: 15 residues. Germline lookup yields CDR1 DFQATT and CDR2 SNEGSKA (reference sequence). Trimming took 3 bases from V and 3 from J, leaving 16 bases between them. The CDR3 is CSARGLPQGTDTQYF. Here the CDR3 DNA reads TGCAGTGCTAGGGGATTACCCCAAGGGACAGATACGCAGTATTTT.

This clonotype was observed at least ten times. The J gene is TRBJ2-7, the V gene TRBV20-1; D is unclear. Per the germline V gene, CDR1 is DFQATT and CDR2 is SNEGSKA (reference sequence). The CDR3 contains 14 residues. V lost 5 bases to trimming and J lost 5 bases, with 19 bases between them. The CDR3 bases are TGCAGTGCTCCCGGGCCTCGAGGTATCGACGAGCAGTACTTC. This codes for CSAPGPRGIDEQYF.

This clonotype was counted ten times or more. The chain joins TRBV7-2 to TRBJ2-5; D is unresolved. The CDR3 has 13 amino acids. From germline, CDR1 is SGHTA and CDR2 FQGNSA. Between the trimmed V and J ends, which lost 0 bases and 3 bases, there was a span of 5 bases. CDR3 region: CASSLASEETQYF. The CDR3, as DNA: TGTGCCAGCAGCTTAGCTTCTGAAGAGACCCAGTACTTC.

This clonotype was detected ten times or more. The rearrangement joins TRBV18 to TRBJ2-5; D remains ambiguous. With 3 bases removed from V and 0 bases from J, the gap between germline ends came to 11 bases. The germline V gene has CDR1 KGHSH and CDR2 LQKENI. The CDR3 is 15 amino acids. CDR3 residues: CASSPRTAYQETQYF. CDR3 nucleotide sequence: TGTGCCAGCTCACCCCGAACAGCGTACCAAGAGACCCAGTACTTC.

A few counts support this clonotype. V and J are TRBV12-3 or TRBV12-4 and TRBJ1-2, with no clear D. The ends were cut back, 6 bases at V and 4 bases at J, with 9 bases in the middle. This CDR3 is built from 12 residues. The CDR3 loop is CASRWTGYGYTF. Written as DNA, the CDR3 is TGTGCCAGCAGGTGGACGGGCTATGGCTACACCTTC.

The genes are TRBV20-1 and TRBJ1-2; TRBD1 is a possible D gene (5 bases). Trimming took off 0 bases at V and 4 bases at J, with 15 bases between the two ends. Germline CDR1 is DFQATT and CDR2 is SNEGSKA (reference sequence). This CDR3 is built from 15 residues. In nucleotides, the CDR3 is TGCAGTGCTAGAGACTTGGGGGAGCTAGGCTATGGCTACACCTTC. It specifies CSARDLGELGYGYTF.

This clonotype has ten or more counts. The genes are TRBV29-1 and TRBJ2-1; D is unresolved. V was trimmed by 0 bases and J by 6 bases, leaving 12 bases between them. This CDR3 comprises 14 residues. Looked up from germline, CDR1 is SQVTM and CDR2 is ANQGSEA. In DNA form, the CDR3 reads TGCAGCGTTGAAGATCCAAGGCGGCCCAATGAGCAGTTCTTC. This gives the protein CSVEDPRRPNEQFF.

The J gene is TRBJ2-1, the V gene TRBV4-1; TRBD2 matches 7 bases. CDR1 MGHRA and CDR2 YSYEKL come from the germline V gene. The junction had 19 bases not matched to a gene; V was cut back by 1 base and J by 7 bases. The CDR3 loop spans 19 amino acids. The CDR3 reads CASSQVGYPGREKDNEQFF. In DNA, the CDR3 is TGCGCCAGCAGCCAAGTCGGTTACCCTGGGCGGGAGAAAGATAATGAGCAGTTCTTC.

This clonotype was seen a few times. The chain links TRBV7-8 to TRBJ2-5, with 10 positions matching TRBD2. The CDR3 has 14 amino acids. Trimming cost V 1 base and J 8 bases; bases outside gene matches: 4. Looked up from germline, CDR1 is SGHVS and CDR2 is FQNEAQ. The CDR3 DNA sequence: TGTGCCAGCAGCTTAGTTGCTAGCGGGGGAACCCAGTACTTC. It is translated as CASSLVASGGTQYF.

The chain employs TRBV7-2 and TRBJ2-7, with D maybe TRBD1 (6 bases). Trimming removed 5 bases from V and 5 bases from J, with 16 bases in between. The CDR3 runs 14 residues. Germline-derived CDR1 and CDR2 are SGHTA and FQGNSA. The CDR3 bases are TGTGCCAGCAGCGCAAGACAGGTCTGGGACGAGCAGTACTTC. It yields the protein CASSARQVWDEQYF.

This clonotype showed up just a few times. The rearrangement joins TRBV5-1 to TRBJ2-1; 7 bases map to TRBD2. V lost 5 bases, J lost 8 bases, and 10 bases stayed unmatched. CDR3 length: 14 residues. Germline CDR1 and CDR2: SGHRS and YFSETQ. The CDR3 loop reads CASRPEASGDEQFF. CDR3 sequence (DNA): TGCGCCAGCAGACCTGAGGCTAGCGGCGATGAGCAGTTCTTC.

This clonotype was detected ten times or more. The genes are TRBV29-1 and TRBJ2-3, with a tentative D call TRBD1 (9 bases). In germline, CDR1 is SQVTM, CDR2 ANQGSEA. This CDR3 spans 13 amino acids. With 6 bases removed from V and 6 bases from J, the gap between germline ends came to 16 bases. The CDR3 region is CSVGTGTRDTQYF. The CDR3 DNA is TGCAGCGTGGGGACAGGGACTAGGGATACGCAGTATTTT.

The chain recombines TRBV20-1 with TRBJ2-1, with 9 bases fitting TRBD2. Germline V CDR1 and CDR2: DFQATT, SNEGSKA (reference sequence). J gave up 10 bases and V 3 bases, and 16 bases lay outside the gene matches. CDR3 length: 16 residues. The CDR3 DNA sequence: TGCAGTGCTAGGGGCCCCATAGCGGGAGTGATATCCGAGCAGTTCTTC. Translated, it gives CSARGPIAGVISEQFF.

This CDR3 reads CASSFGRGSYNSPLHF. DNA for the CDR3: TGTGCCAGCAGCTTTGGCCGGGGTTCCTATAATTCACCCCTCCACTTT. V is TRBV14 and J is TRBJ1-6; no definite D call. Germline CDR1 reads SGHDN; CDR2 reads FVKESK. Trimming took off 5 bases at V and 1 base at J, with 12 bases between the two ends. The CDR3 extends over 16 amino acids.

This clonotype has at least ten counts. V is TRBV29-1 and J is TRBJ2-1; tentative D call: TRBD1 (6 bases). Trimming removed 5 bases from V and 6 bases from J, with 11 bases in between. This CDR3 has 12 residues. Germline V gene sequence: CDR1 SQVTM, CDR2 ANQGSEA. The CDR3 sequence: CSVSTGSNEQFF. CDR3 sequence (DNA): TGCAGCGTTTCAACAGGGTCCAATGAGCAGTTCTTC.

The chain recombines TRBV6-1 with TRBJ2-3; TRBD1 aligns across 7 bases. The J segment lost 8 bases and the V segment lost 0 bases, leaving 11 bases of the junction unmatched. This CDR3 spans 16 amino acids. Germline V gene sequence: CDR1 MNHNS, CDR2 SASEGT. CDR3 in DNA: TGTGCCAGCAGTGAAGCAGAGAAAGGGGGCAGGGGTACGCAGTATTTT. This codes for CASSEAEKGGRGTQYF.

This clonotype occurred a few times. The rearrangement joins TRBV7-8 to TRBJ2-5; D gene uncertain. The germline V and J ends were trimmed by 4 bases and 5 bases, with 5 bases remaining between them. Per germline, CDR1 SGHVS and CDR2 FQNEAQ. This CDR3 contains 11 residues. The CDR3 DNA sequence: TGTGCCAGCAGCTGGTCGGAGACCCAGTACTTC. This translates into CASSWSETQYF.

This clonotype appeared a few times. The chain is built from TRBV12-3 or TRBV12-4 and TRBJ2-5; TRBD1 matches at 7 bases. The CDR3 extends over 14 amino acids. With 8 bases clipped from V and 4 bases from J, the junction kept 10 bases outside the gene matches. The CDR3 loop reads CASGPTGRGETQYF. The CDR3 DNA reads TGTGCCAGCGGCCCGACAGGGAGAGGAGAGACCCAGTACTTC.

This clonotype was counted only a few times. The chain uses TRBV7-3 and TRBJ1-5; 8 bases agree with TRBD1. The germline V gene has CDR1 SGHTA and CDR2 FQGTGA. The CDR3 runs 13 residues. V lost 5 bases and J lost 10; bases outside the gene matches: 7. Here the CDR3 reads CASSTGQGAPQHF. DNA for the CDR3: TGTGCCAGCAGCACTGGACAGGGAGCTCCCCAGCATTTT.

This clonotype was counted ten times or more. J is TRBJ2-7 and V is TRBV20-1; tentatively, D is TRBD2 (5 bases). CDR3 length equals 13 residues. Germline CDR1 and CDR2: DFQATT and SNEGSKA (reference sequence). Trimming removed 4 bases from V and 5 bases from J, with 15 bases in between. CDR3 protein: CSATLRAGDEQYF. CDR3 nucleotide sequence: TGCAGTGCTACCCTCCGGGCGGGTGACGAGCAGTACTTC.

The chain is built from TRBV20-1 and TRBJ2-5; 12 bases match TRBD1. Germline CDR1 DFQATT, CDR2 SNEGSKA (reference sequence). There are 17 residues in the CDR3. V lost 0 bases to trimming and J lost 4 bases; unmatched junction nucleotides: 9. CDR3 protein: CSARDPGGQGAGETQYF. In DNA, the CDR3 is TGCAGTGCTAGAGACCCTGGGGGACAGGGGGCCGGAGAGACCCAGTACTTC.

This clonotype has at least ten counts. The gene calls are TRBV29-1 and TRBJ2-7; 8 bases match TRBD1. Germline-derived CDR1 and CDR2 are SQVTM and ANQGSEA. Unmatched junction bases numbered 5, after V lost 4 bases and J lost 3 bases. This CDR3 has 13 amino acids. DNA for the CDR3: TGCAGCGTTGTTGGACAGGGTCGCTACGAGCAGTACTTC. It specifies CSVVGQGRYEQYF.

The sample holds a few counts of this clonotype. CDR3 protein: CASAAAGGDYGYTF. CDR3 DNA sequence: TGTGCCAGCGCGGCGGCAGGGGGGGACTATGGCTACACCTTC. This chain connects TRBV13 to TRBJ1-2, with 7 nucleotides matching TRBD1. The CDR3 consists of 14 residues. CDR1 PRHDT and CDR2 FYEKMQ come from the germline V gene (reference sequence). V trimming: 8 bases; J trimming: 3 bases; junction bases outside the gene matches: 9.

This clonotype was counted only a few times. This chain uses TRBV12-3 or TRBV12-4 with TRBJ2-3; 9 bases align to TRBD2. V shed 2 bases and J 2 bases; nucleotides not matched to a gene: 8. CDR3 length: 17 amino acids. CDR3: CASSLFGTSRNTDTQYF. The CDR3 nucleotides read TGTGCCAGCAGTTTATTTGGGACTAGCAGAAACACAGATACGCAGTATTTT.

Many counts were recorded for this clonotype. V is TRBV6-5 and J is TRBJ2-1, with unresolved D. Germline lookup yields CDR1 MNHEY and CDR2 SVGAGI. V lost 2 bases, J lost 0 bases, and 8 bases lay in between. This CDR3 region has 15 residues. This chain's CDR3 is CASSYGRYSYNEQFF. The CDR3 DNA is TGTGCCAGCAGTTACGGGCGGTACTCCTACAATGAGCAGTTCTTC.